The source of this TCR beta chain is a study of T-cell memory formation after mild COVID-19. TCRdb independently ran MiXCR on the 5' RACE reads; one entry per CDR3 protein. The sample contains about 140,000 distinct CDR3 sequences, more than 13% of which appear only once. This CDR3 region has 16 residues. J lost 7 bases, V lost 6 bases, and 15 bases had no gene match. Germline assignment: CDR1 SGHVS and CDR2 FNYEAQ. Study-wide results and caveats: From day 15 to 85, contracting clones were balanced between CD4 and CD8, whereas later expanders leaned toward CD4+. Some SARS-CoV-2-responding clones were already detected in memory before infection.

This clonotype was seen a handful of times. Its antigen is as yet unknown. The chain is built from TRBV7-6 and TRBJ1-1; 9 positions match TRBD1. Material: PBMCs or a T cell subset sorted from them (not recorded which). The TCR sequence derives from an adult woman who had mild COVID-19 (a few samples of this study predate the infection). Cell type and time point are not known. CDR3 protein: CASRETNRGPILEAFF. DNA for the CDR3: TGTGCCAGCAGGGAGACCAACAGGGGGCCAATCCTTGAAGCTTTCTTT.